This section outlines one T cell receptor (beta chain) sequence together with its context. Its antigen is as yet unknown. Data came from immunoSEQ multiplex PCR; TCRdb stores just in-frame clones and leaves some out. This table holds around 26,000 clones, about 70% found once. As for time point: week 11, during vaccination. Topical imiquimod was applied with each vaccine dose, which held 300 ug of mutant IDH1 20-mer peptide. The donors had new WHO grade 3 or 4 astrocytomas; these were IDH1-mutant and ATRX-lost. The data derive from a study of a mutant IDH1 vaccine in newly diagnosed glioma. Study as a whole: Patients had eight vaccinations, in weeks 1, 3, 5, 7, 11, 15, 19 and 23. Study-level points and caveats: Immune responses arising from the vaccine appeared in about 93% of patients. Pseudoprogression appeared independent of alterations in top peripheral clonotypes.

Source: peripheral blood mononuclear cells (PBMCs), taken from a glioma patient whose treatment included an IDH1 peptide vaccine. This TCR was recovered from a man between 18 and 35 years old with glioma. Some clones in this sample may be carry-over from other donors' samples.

The CDR3 here is CASSYAGPESNQPQHF. CDR3 in DNA: TGTGCCAGCAGTTACGCAGGTCCCGAAAGCAATCAGCCCCAGCATTTT. The V gene is TRBV6-5, the J gene TRBJ1-5; D unresolved. The CDR3 is 16 amino acids. Trimming stripped 2 bases from V and 1 base from J, with 12 bases between. Germline V lookup: CDR1 MNHEY, CDR2 SVGAGI.